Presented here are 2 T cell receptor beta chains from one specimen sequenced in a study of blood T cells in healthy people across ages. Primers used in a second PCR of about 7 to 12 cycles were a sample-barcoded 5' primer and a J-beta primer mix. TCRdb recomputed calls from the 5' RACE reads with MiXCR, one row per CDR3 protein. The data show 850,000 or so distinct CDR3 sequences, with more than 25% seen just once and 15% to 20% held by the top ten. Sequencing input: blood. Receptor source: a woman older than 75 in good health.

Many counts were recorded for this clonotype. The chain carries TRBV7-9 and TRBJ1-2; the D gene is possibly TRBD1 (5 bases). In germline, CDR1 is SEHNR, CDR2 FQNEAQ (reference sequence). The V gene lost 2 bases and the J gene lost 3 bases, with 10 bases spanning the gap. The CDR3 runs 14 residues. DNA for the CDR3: TGTGCCAGCAGCTTAATCGGGGGTGACTATGGCTACACCTTC. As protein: CASSLIGGDYGYTF. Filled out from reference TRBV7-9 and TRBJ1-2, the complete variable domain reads DTGVSQNPRHKITKRGQNVTFRCDPISEHNRLYWYRQTLGQGPEFLTYFQNEAQLEKSRLLSDRFSAERPKGSFSTLEIQRTEQGDSAMYLCASSLIGGDYGYTFGSGTRLTVV.

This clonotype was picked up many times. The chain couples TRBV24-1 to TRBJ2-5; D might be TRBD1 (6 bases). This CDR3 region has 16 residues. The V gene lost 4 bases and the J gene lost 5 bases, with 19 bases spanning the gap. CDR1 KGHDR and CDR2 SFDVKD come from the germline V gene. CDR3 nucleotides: TGTGCCACCAGTGACCGCGGACAGTCCAGTCGGGAGACCCAGTACTTC. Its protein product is CATSDRGQSSRETQYF.